These 9 T cell receptor beta chains were sequenced from one sample in a study of control samples from healthy donors and cancer patients. Clones were sequenced by immunoSEQ multiplex PCR, and TCRdb holds only the in-frame ones, with some missing. The sample contains approximately 110,000 clones, about nine tenths of which appear only once. The sequencing input was blood. These receptors were collected from a human donor in good health. The donor label of this sample is uncertain.

This clone was observed a few times. The chain combines TRBV3-1 (or the pseudogene TRBV3-2) with TRBJ1-2; TRBD1 is a possible D gene (6 bases). Trimming took 1 base from V and 4 from J, leaving 13 bases between them. The CDR3 length is 15 residues. Germline lookup yields CDR1 LGHDT and CDR2 YNNKEL (reference sequence). CDR3 in amino acids: CASSQAPGAPYGYTF. The CDR3 DNA is TGTGCCAGCAGCCAAGCCCCAGGGGCCCCCTATGGCTACACCTTC.

This sequence joins TRBV10-3 and TRBJ2-7; D perhaps matches TRBD1 (6 bases). The CDR3 runs 14 residues. Germline CDR1 and CDR2: ENHRY and SYGVKD. V lost 3 bases to trimming and J lost 5 bases, with 14 bases between them. This CDR3 reads CAISESAGAHEQYV. The CDR3 coding sequence is TGTGCCATCAGTGAATCGGCAGGGGCACACGAGCAGTACGTC.

The rearrangement uses TRBV12-5 and TRBJ1-2; perhaps TRBD1 as D (6 bases). The V gene's germline CDR1 is LGHNT and CDR2 FRNRAP. V was shortened by 3 bases and J by 8 bases, with 10 bases between the two germline ends. This CDR3 has 12 residues. The CDR3 protein is CASGLTGQGYTF. DNA of the CDR3: TGTGCTAGTGGTTTAACCGGACAGGGCTACACCTTC.

This rearrangement joins TRBV27 to TRBJ2-1; TRBD2 agrees at 15 bases. The germline gives CDR1 MNHEY, CDR2 SMNVEV (reference sequence). With 3 bases clipped from V and 0 bases from J, the junction kept 6 bases outside the gene matches. The CDR3 has 19 amino acids. The CDR3 loop is CASSFRTSGGVSSYNEQFF. CDR3 DNA sequence: TGTGCCAGCAGTTTCCGGACTAGCGGGGGGGTAAGCTCCTACAATGAGCAGTTCTTC.

The J gene is TRBJ2-7, the V gene TRBV5-1; tentative D call: TRBD2 (5 bases). Germline CDR1 is SGHRS and CDR2 is YFSETQ. The CDR3 runs to 14 residues. V was pared by 0 bases and J by 3 bases, with 10 bases between. CDR3 DNA: TGCGCCAGCAGCTTGGAGCGGATGGGCTACGAGCAGTACTTC. Its protein product is CASSLERMGYEQYF.

This clone was found once. The DNA for the CDR3 is TGTGCCAGCAGCTTTTACAGGGCGGGTGGCTACACCTTC. Its protein is CASSFYRAGGYTF. The chain links TRBV5-8 to TRBJ1-2; a weak D match, TRBD1 (6 bases). CDR3 length: 13 amino acids. V was pared by 2 bases and J by 7 bases, with 12 bases between. CDR1 and CDR2 from the germline V gene are SGHTS and YDEGEE.

The chain carries TRBV20-1 and TRBJ2-5; 7 positions match TRBD2. This CDR3 spans 10 amino acids. CDR1 and CDR2 (germline): DFQATT, SNEGSKA (reference sequence). V trimming: 6 bases; J trimming: 9 bases; junction bases outside the gene matches: 4. CDR3 loop: CSATSGAQYF. The CDR3 bases are TGCAGTGCGACCAGCGGGGCCCAGTACTTC.

This chain connects TRBV7-9 to TRBJ1-6; possible D gene TRBD1, 5 bases. From germline, CDR1 is SEHNR and CDR2 FQNEAQ (reference sequence). Trimming stripped 1 base from V and 9 bases from J, with 10 bases between. The CDR3 is made up of 14 amino acids. CDR3 region: CASSLVTAPSPLHF. The CDR3 DNA follows: TGTGCCAGCAGCTTAGTGACAGCCCCTTCACCCCTCCACTTT.

V is TRBV2 and J is TRBJ2-5, with 10 bases lining up with TRBD2. The V and J ends lost 3 bases and 0 bases, in that order; junction bases with no gene match: 1. The CDR3 is 15 amino acids. Germline V gene sequence: CDR1 SNHLY, CDR2 FYNNEI. This CDR3 reads CASSELAGDQETQYF. The DNA of the CDR3 is TGTGCCAGCAGTGAGCTAGCGGGGGACCAAGAGACCCAGTACTTC. Full variable domain (missing parts from reference TRBV2 and TRBJ2-5): EPEVTQTPSHQVTQMGQEVILRCVPISNHLYFYWYRQILGQKVEFLVSFYNNEISEKSEIFDDQFSVERPDGSNFTLKIRSTKLEDSAMYFCASSELAGDQETQYFGPGTRLLVL.